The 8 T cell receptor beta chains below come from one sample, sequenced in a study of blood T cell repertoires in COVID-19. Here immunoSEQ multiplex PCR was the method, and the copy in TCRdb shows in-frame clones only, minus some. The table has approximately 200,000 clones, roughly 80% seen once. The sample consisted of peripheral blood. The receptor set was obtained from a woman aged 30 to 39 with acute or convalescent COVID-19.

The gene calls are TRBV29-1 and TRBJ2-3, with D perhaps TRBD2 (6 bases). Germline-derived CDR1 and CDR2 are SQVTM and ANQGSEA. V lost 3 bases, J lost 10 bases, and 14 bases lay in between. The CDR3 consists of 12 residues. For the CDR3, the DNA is TGCAGCGTTGAGGAGGGGATCGAGGCGCAGTATTTT. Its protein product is CSVEEGIEAQYF.

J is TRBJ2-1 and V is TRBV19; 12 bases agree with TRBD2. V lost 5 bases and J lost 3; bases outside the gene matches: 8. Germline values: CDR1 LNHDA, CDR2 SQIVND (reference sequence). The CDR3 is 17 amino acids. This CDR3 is CASSVTGTSGLYNEQFF. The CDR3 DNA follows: TGTGCCAGTAGTGTTACCGGGACTAGCGGGCTCTACAATGAGCAGTTCTTC.

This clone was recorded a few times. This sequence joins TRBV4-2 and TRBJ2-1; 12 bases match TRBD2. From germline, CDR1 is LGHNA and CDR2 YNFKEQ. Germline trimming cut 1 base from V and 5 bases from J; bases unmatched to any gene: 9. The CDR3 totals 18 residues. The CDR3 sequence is CASSQVVLAGGPDNEQFF. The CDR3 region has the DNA TGTGCCAGCAGCCAAGTGGTCCTAGCGGGAGGGCCTGACAATGAGCAGTTCTTC.

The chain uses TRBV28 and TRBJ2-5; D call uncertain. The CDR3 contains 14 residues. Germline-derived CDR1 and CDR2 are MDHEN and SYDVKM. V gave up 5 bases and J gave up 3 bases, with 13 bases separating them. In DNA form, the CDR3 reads TGTGCCAGCAGTCAGATTGATCACGAAGAGACCCAGTACTTC. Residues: CASSQIDHEETQYF.

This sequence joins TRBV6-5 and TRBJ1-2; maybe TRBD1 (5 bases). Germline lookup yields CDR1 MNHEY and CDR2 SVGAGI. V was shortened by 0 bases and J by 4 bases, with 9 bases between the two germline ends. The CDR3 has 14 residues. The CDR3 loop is CASSYSGAAYGYTF. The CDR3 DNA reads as TGTGCCAGCAGTTACTCAGGGGCGGCCTATGGCTACACCTTC.

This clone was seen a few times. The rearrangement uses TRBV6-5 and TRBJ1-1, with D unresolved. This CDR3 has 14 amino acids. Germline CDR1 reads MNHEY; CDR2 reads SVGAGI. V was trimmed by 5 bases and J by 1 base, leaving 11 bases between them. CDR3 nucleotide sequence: TGTGCCAGCAGTAAGAGGTATGGGAACACTGAAGCTTTCTTT. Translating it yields CASSKRYGNTEAFF.

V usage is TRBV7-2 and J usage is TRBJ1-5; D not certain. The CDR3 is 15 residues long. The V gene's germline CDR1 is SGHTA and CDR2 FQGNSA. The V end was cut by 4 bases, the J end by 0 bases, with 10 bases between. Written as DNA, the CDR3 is TGTGCCAGCAGCTCCTTTCCGGGTAGCAATCAGCCCCAGCATTTT. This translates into CASSSFPGSNQPQHF. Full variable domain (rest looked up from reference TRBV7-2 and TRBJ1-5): GAGVSQSPSNKVTEKGKDVELRCDPISGHTALYWYRQSLGQGLEFLIYFQGNSAPDKSGLPSDRFSAERTGGSVSTLTIQRTQQEDSAVYLCASSSFPGSNQPQHFGDGTRLSIL.

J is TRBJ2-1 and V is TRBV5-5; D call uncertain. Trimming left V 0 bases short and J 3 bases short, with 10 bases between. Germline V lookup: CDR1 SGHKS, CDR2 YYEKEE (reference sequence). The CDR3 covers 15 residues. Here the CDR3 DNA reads TGTGCCAGCAGCTTGGATCCAACGGGCTACAATGAGCAGTTCTTC. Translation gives CASSLDPTGYNEQFF.